A single sample gave rise to the 27 T cell receptor beta chains below, sequenced in a study of cytomegalovirus exposure and HLA in healthy donors. The PCR used 60 Vbeta and 13 Jbeta primers. This table comes from immunoSEQ multiplex PCR, and its TCRdb copy is limited to in-frame clones, with some not included. The table has approximately 170,000 clones, 80% seen once. The sample was PBMCs. The receptors stem from a man aged 18 to 30 in good health and CMV-seropositive.

CDR3 nucleotides: TGCAGCGCCCAGACAGGACACACTGAAGCTTTCTTT. Its protein product is CSAQTGHTEAFF. The chain links TRBV29-1 to TRBJ1-1, with D possibly TRBD1 on 6 matching bases. Germline V gene lookup returns CDR1 SQVTM and CDR2 ANQGSEA. This CDR3 is built from 12 residues. Trimming pared 7 bases from V and 3 bases from J, leaving 12 bases between.

This sequence joins TRBV5-6 and TRBJ2-7, with 9 bases aligning to TRBD1. This CDR3 has 16 amino acids. The trim removed 5 bases at V and 4 bases at J, leaving 13 bases unmatched. Germline lookup yields CDR1 SGHDT and CDR2 YYEEEE. This chain's CDR3 is CASSYATGTGLYEQYF. The CDR3 coding sequence is TGTGCCAGCAGTTATGCCACCGGGACAGGGCTATACGAGCAGTACTTC.

This rearrangement joins TRBV5-8 to TRBJ1-4, with 10 bases lining up with TRBD1. V shed 5 bases and J 2 bases; nucleotides not matched to a gene: 12. Germline assignment: CDR1 SGHTS and CDR2 YDEGEE. The CDR3 has 18 residues. CDR3 DNA sequence: TGTGCCAGCAGAACCCGGGACAGGGGAAGCGGGACTAATGAAAAACTGTTTTTT. Its protein product is CASRTRDRGSGTNEKLFF.

This clone was seen just once. The chain links TRBV19 to TRBJ1-2, with a tentative D call TRBD1 (6 bases). Germline loops: CDR1 LNHDA, CDR2 SQIVND (reference sequence). The CDR3 is made up of 14 amino acids. V lost 3 bases and J 3 bases, leaving 11 bases between the germline ends. The CDR3 loop reads CASSIFTGHYGYTF. Written as DNA, the CDR3 is TGTGCCAGTAGTATCTTTACAGGGCACTATGGCTACACCTTC.

The chain links TRBV28 to TRBJ1-4; 7 bases are shared with TRBD1. The CDR3 runs to 15 residues. CDR1 MDHEN and CDR2 SYDVKM come from the germline V gene. The J segment lost 9 bases and the V segment lost 6 bases, leaving 13 bases of the junction unmatched. CDR3 sequence reads: CASSNTGDSVKKLFF. CDR3 in DNA: TGTGCCAGCAGCAACACAGGGGATTCTGTGAAAAAACTGTTTTTT.

This rearrangement joins TRBV4-1 to TRBJ1-2, with D possibly matching TRBD1 (5 bases). Germline V CDR1 and CDR2: MGHRA, YSYEKL. This CDR3 has 16 residues. Between the trimmed V and J ends, which lost 2 bases and 0 bases, there was a span of 13 bases. CDR3 protein: CASSQIEGLANYGYTF. The DNA of the CDR3 is TGCGCCAGCAGCCAAATCGAGGGACTAGCTAACTATGGCTACACCTTC.

V is TRBV7-9 and J is TRBJ2-7, with 10 positions matching TRBD1. Germline lookup yields CDR1 SEHNR and CDR2 FQNEAQ (reference sequence). Trimming took 5 bases from V and 6 from J; bases not matched to a gene: 7. This CDR3 is 14 amino acids long. DNA of the CDR3: TGTGCCAGCAGCCCGAGGACAGGGGGAGGCGAGCAGTACTTC. Encoded protein: CASSPRTGGGEQYF.

The rearrangement links TRBV5-4 to TRBJ2-3, with unresolved D. Germline loops: CDR1 SGHNT, CDR2 YYREEE (reference sequence). V dropped 2 bases and J dropped 2 bases, with 9 bases sitting between them. CDR3 size: 14 residues. CDR3 loop: CASSFGRVTDTQYF. Here the CDR3 DNA reads TGTGCCAGCAGCTTCGGCCGGGTCACAGATACGCAGTATTTT.

This chain joins TRBV4-1 and TRBJ1-1; 9 bases align to TRBD1. CDR3 length: 16 residues. Per the germline V gene, CDR1 is MGHRA and CDR2 is YSYEKL. Trimming took 4 bases from V and 3 from J; bases not matched to a gene: 9. The CDR3, as DNA: TGCGCCAGCAGCCCTGGGACAGGGCGTGAGGACACTGAAGCTTTCTTT. This sequence encodes CASSPGTGREDTEAFF.

V and J are TRBV29-1 and TRBJ2-7; TRBD1 matches 9 bases. CDR3 size: 12 residues. The germline V gene has CDR1 SQVTM and CDR2 ANQGSEA. In DNA, the CDR3 is TGCAGTGCCGGGACAGGGATTTACGAGCAGTACTTC. The encoded protein is CSAGTGIYEQYF.

The J gene is TRBJ1-1, the V gene TRBV27, with 9 bases fitting TRBD1. Germline V CDR1 and CDR2: MNHEY, SMNVEV (reference sequence). The CDR3 runs to 13 residues. The ends lost 8 bases at V and 5 bases at J; junction bases unmatched: 6. CDR3 in DNA: TGTGCCAGCGCGGGACAGGGCGGAACTGAAGCTTTCTTT. It specifies CASAGQGGTEAFF.

The rearrangement joins TRBV5-4 to TRBJ2-7; D is uncertain. CDR3 length: 15 amino acids. CDR1 SGHNT and CDR2 YYREEE come from the germline V gene (reference sequence). Trimming pared 3 bases from V and 2 bases from J, leaving 15 bases between. In nucleotides, the CDR3 is TGTGCCAGCAGCTCTGCCCAGGCTCCTACCTACGAGCAGTACTTC. It is translated as CASSSAQAPTYEQYF.

This clone is a singleton in its sample. The V call is TRBV6-6, the J call TRBJ1-1; tentatively, D is TRBD1 (6 bases). Germline loops: CDR1 MNHNY, CDR2 SVGAGI (reference sequence). The CDR3 consists of 15 residues. The V and J ends lost 2 bases and 4 bases respectively, with 14 bases between them. The CDR3 nucleotides are TGTGCCAGCAGTTACAGGTCGGGGGGGCTCACTGAAGCTTTCTTT. Its protein product is CASSYRSGGLTEAFF.

A single count supports this clone. The chain is built from TRBV9 and TRBJ2-1; 8 bases map to TRBD2. The CDR3 extends over 16 amino acids. Trimming cost V 0 bases and J 6 bases; bases outside gene matches: 8. CDR1 and CDR2 (germline): SGDLS, YYNGEE. The CDR3 DNA reads as TGTGCCAGCAGCGTAGGGGGCGGCGGGGGGTTCAATGAGCAGTTCTTC. Encoded protein: CASSVGGGGGFNEQFF.

The V call is TRBV21-1, the J call TRBJ1-2; whether TRBD1, the table's D call, matches the DNA was not checked. TRBV21-1 is deemed a pseudogene. The CDR3 extends over 14 amino acids. CDR3 bases: TGTGCCAGCAGCAAAGCGGGACAGGGGGCGTGCTACACCTTC. This sequence encodes CASSKAGQGACYTF.

The rearrangement joins TRBV6-6 to TRBJ2-5; D may be TRBD1 (6 bases). The J call may not be correct, given that the DNA end is closer to TRBJ2-7. The germline gives CDR1 MNHNY, CDR2 SVGAGI (reference sequence). The CDR3 length is 14 residues. The CDR3 sequence: CAPTSDRLYYEQYF. The CDR3 DNA reads as TGTGCCCCCACTTCGGACAGATTATACTACGAGCAGTACTTC.

This clone was observed a single time. This chain uses TRBV21-1 with TRBJ2-5; the tabulated D call, TRBD2, remains unverified against the DNA. TRBV21-1 is termed a pseudogene. The CDR3 has 19 residues. The CDR3 bases are TGTGCCAGCAACAAATTACCACCGGGACTAGCGATAACTAAAGAGACCCAGTACTTC. This codes for CASNKLPPGLAITKETQYF.

The chain carries TRBV30 and TRBJ1-1; no reliable D call. Trimming took 2 bases from V and 2 from J, leaving 3 bases between them. Germline-derived CDR1 and CDR2 are GTSNPN and SVGIG (reference sequence). CDR3 length equals 11 residues. The CDR3 loop is CAWSTNTEAFF. The DNA for the CDR3 is TGTGCCTGGAGTACAAACACTGAAGCTTTCTTT.

This clone was seen once. The CDR3 here is CASSYVGRGHEQFF. As DNA, the CDR3 is TGTGCCAGCAGTTACGTCGGCAGGGGGCATGAGCAGTTCTTC. V is TRBV6-5 and J is TRBJ2-1; 8 bases line up with TRBD1. The J segment lost 8 bases and the V segment lost 2 bases, leaving 5 bases of the junction unmatched. This CDR3 spans 14 amino acids. Looked up from germline, CDR1 is MNHEY and CDR2 is SVGAGI.

The chain combines TRBV19 with TRBJ2-7, with a tentative D call TRBD2 (6 bases). V was trimmed by 5 bases and J by 5 bases, leaving 10 bases between them. This CDR3 has 12 amino acids. Germline loops: CDR1 LNHDA, CDR2 SQIVND (reference sequence). CDR3 sequence: CASSGAGNEQYF. For the CDR3, the DNA is TGTGCCAGTAGTGGGGCGGGGAACGAGCAGTACTTC.

V usage is TRBV29-1 and J usage is TRBJ1-2; maybe TRBD1 (6 bases). The germline gives CDR1 SQVTM, CDR2 ANQGSEA. The CDR3 extends over 12 amino acids. V was cut by 3 bases and J by 7 bases, with 12 bases left in between. The DNA of the CDR3 is TGCAGCGTTGAGAAGGGGGATCTTGGCTACACCTTC. Amino acid sequence: CSVEKGDLGYTF.

The CDR3 DNA is TGCGCCAGCAGTGGGACGACCGGGACAGGGGTCCACGAGCAGTACTTC. Translating gives CASSGTTGTGVHEQYF. The V call is TRBV10-2, the J call TRBJ2-7; 10 bases are shared with TRBD1. Per the germline V gene, CDR1 is WSHSY and CDR2 is SAAADI. CDR3 length: 16 amino acids. The J segment lost 5 bases and the V segment lost 4 bases, leaving 11 bases of the junction unmatched.

The rearrangement links TRBV7-8 to TRBJ2-3; possible D gene TRBD1, 6 bases. Germline V gene data show CDR1 as SGHVS and CDR2 as FQNEAQ. With 5 bases removed from V and 5 bases from J, the gap between germline ends came to 17 bases. This CDR3 comprises 15 residues. The CDR3 bases are TGTGCCAGCAGCCAGCCCCCAGGGGCCGGAGATACGCAGTATTTT. Its protein is CASSQPPGAGDTQYF.

V and J are TRBV5-4 and TRBJ2-3; D call uncertain. V was clipped by 1 base and J by 2 bases, with 5 bases between them. There are 13 residues in the CDR3. Germline assignment: CDR1 SGHNT and CDR2 YYREEE (reference sequence). The CDR3 region is CASSLRVTDTQYF. Written as DNA, the CDR3 is TGTGCCAGCAGCTTGCGAGTCACAGATACGCAGTATTTT.

The chain employs TRBV6-5 and TRBJ1-2; 7 bases are a match to TRBD1. The CDR3 has 13 residues. V shed 4 bases, J shed 4 bases, and the junction held 3 bases outside the gene matches. The V gene's germline CDR1 is MNHEY and CDR2 SVGAGI. CDR3 sequence: CASSLAGGYGYTF. The CDR3, as DNA: TGTGCCAGCAGTTTGGCAGGGGGCTATGGCTACACCTTC.

The chain employs TRBV19 and TRBJ2-3; 7 nucleotides align to TRBD2. Trimming removed 8 bases from V and 8 bases from J; junction bases left unmatched: 19. The CDR3 consists of 16 residues. Germline V gives CDR1 LNHDA, CDR2 SQIVND (reference sequence). CDR3 nucleotide sequence: TGTGCCAGTGACTCCGGGACTAAATATAGTTCTGGTACGCAGTATTTT. This encodes CASDSGTKYSSGTQYF.

V and J are TRBV10-3 and TRBJ1-2, with TRBD1 identical over 7 bases. Germline CDR1 ENHRY, CDR2 SYGVKD. The V gene end was trimmed by 5 bases and the J gene end by 6 bases; junction bases not matched to a gene: 3. The CDR3 contains 12 residues. CDR3 nucleotides: TGTGCCATCAGTCCCACAGGGGATGGCTACACCTTC. Its protein product is CAISPTGDGYTF.